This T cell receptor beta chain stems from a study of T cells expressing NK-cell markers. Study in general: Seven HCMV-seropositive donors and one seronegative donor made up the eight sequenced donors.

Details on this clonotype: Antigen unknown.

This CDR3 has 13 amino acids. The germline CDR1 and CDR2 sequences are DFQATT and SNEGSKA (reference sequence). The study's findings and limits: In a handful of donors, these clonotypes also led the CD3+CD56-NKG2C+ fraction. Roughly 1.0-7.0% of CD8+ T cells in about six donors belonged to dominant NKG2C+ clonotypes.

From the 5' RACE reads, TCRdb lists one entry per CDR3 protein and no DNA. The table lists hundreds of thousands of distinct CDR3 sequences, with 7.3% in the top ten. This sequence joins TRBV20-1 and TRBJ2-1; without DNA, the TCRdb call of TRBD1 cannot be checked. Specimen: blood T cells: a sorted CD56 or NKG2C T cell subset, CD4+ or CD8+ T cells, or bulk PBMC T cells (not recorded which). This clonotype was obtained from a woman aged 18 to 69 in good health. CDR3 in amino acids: CSAMQGAYNEQFF.